A selection of T cell receptor beta chains follows, all from one sample in a study of cytomegalovirus exposure and HLA in healthy donors. Using immunoSEQ multiplex PCR, the repertoire was profiled, and TCRdb retains in-frame clones only, with some absent. The profile shows about 160,000 clones, approximately 78% of them singletons. Sequences were obtained from PBMCs. All receptors derive from a girl aged 2-9 years in good health and CMV-seropositive. CDR3s include the opening cysteine and the closing phenylalanine or tryptophan. The D gene is left open where the match is weak. Clone size is not always given. Where it is, it says once, few, many or a class for expanded clones.

>.|.|TRBJ1-1|TRBV6-5
CASSQDLNTEAFF
TGTGCCAGCTCCCAGGATCTTAACACTGAAGCTTTCTTT
>.|.|TRBJ2-7|TRBV2
CASTLVGGSYEQYF
TGTGCCAGCACCCTAGTCGGGGGCTCCTACGAGCAGTACTTC
>few|.|TRBJ2-1|TRBV5-5
CASSLDPGTPYNEQFF
TGTGCCAGCAGCCTGGACCCCGGGACTCCCTACAATGAGCAGTTCTTC
>.|TRBD1|TRBJ1-2|TRBV4-2
CASSHAGTGFDGYTF
TGTGCCAGCAGCCACGCCGGGACAGGGTTTGACGGCTACACCTTC
>few|TRBD2|TRBJ2-3|TRBV30
CAWTTSGYRTDTQYF
TGTGCCTGGACGACTAGCGGGTACCGCACAGATACGCAGTATTTT
>once|TRBD2|TRBJ2-3|TRBV30
CAWSVLAGPTDTQYF
TGTGCCTGGAGTGTACTAGCGGGGCCCACAGATACGCAGTATTTT
>.|.|TRBJ2-3|TRBV6-1
CASSEVTGRRDTQYF
TGTGCCAGCAGTGAAGTTACAGGCAGACGAGATACGCAGTATTTT
>once|TRBD1|TRBJ1-2|TRBV30
CAWSETGAPTNYGYTF
TGTGCCTGGAGTGAAACAGGGGCCCCAACTAACTATGGCTACACCTTC
>.|.|TRBJ1-5|TRBV11-2
CASSLAGNQPQHF
TGTGCCAGCAGCCTCGCAGGGAATCAGCCCCAGCATTTT
>.|TRBD1|TRBJ1-1|TRBV5-1
CASSWGQGDTEAFF
TGCGCCAGCAGCTGGGGACAGGGGGACACTGAAGCTTTCTTT
>.|.|TRBJ1-5|TRBV6-4
CASVGGNQPQHF
TGTGCCAGTGTCGGAGGCAATCAGCCCCAGCATTTT
>.|TRBD2|TRBJ2-3|TRBV5-1
CASSLAGLDSTDTQYF
TGCGCCAGCAGCTTGGCCGGACTAGACTCCACAGATACGCAGTATTTT
>.|.|TRBJ1-4|TRBV27
CASKAQGNEKLFF
TGTGCCAGCAAAGCACAGGGTAATGAAAAACTGTTTTTT
>.|TRBD1|TRBJ1-1|TRBV2
CASSEAGQGAYTEAFF
TGTGCCAGCAGTGAAGCGGGACAGGGGGCTTACACTGAAGCTTTCTTT
>.|TRBD2|TRBJ2-5|TRBV6-1
CASNGLAGAGETQYF
TGTGCCAGCAATGGACTAGCGGGAGCGGGGGAGACCCAGTACTTC
>.|.|TRBJ2-3|TRBV6-5
CASSYSVGSTDTQYF
TGTGCCAGCAGTTACTCGGTGGGCTCCACAGATACGCAGTATTTT
>.|TRBD2|TRBJ2-7|TRBV7-9
CASSLGRGLAGREQYF
TGTGCCAGCAGCTTAGGACGAGGACTAGCGGGACGCGAGCAGTACTTC
>once|.|TRBJ2-6|TRBV30
CAWNLGLSSGANVLTF
TGTGCCTGGAATCTAGGCCTAAGCTCTGGGGCCAACGTCCTGACTTTC
>.|TRBD1|TRBJ1-1|TRBV9
CASRRNGQGANTEAFF
TGTGCCAGCAGACGAAACGGACAGGGGGCGAATACTGAAGCTTTCTTT
>.|.|TRBJ1-1|TRBV18
CASLTGMQGKTEAFF
TGTGCCAGTCTCACCGGTATGCAGGGGAAGACTGAAGCTTTCTTT
>.|.|TRBJ2-3|TRBV6-1
CASSETGSRPDTQYF
TGTGCCAGCAGTGAAACAGGGTCGAGGCCAGATACGCAGTATTTT
>.|TRBD2|TRBJ2-5|TRBV30
CAWIGTSIYRETQYF
TGTGCCTGGATCGGGACTAGTATCTACCGGGAGACCCAGTACTTC
>.|.|TRBJ1-1|TRBV19
CASRAGLMNTEAFF
TGTGCCAGTAGGGCAGGACTAATGAACACTGAAGCTTTCTTT
>.|TRBD2|TRBJ2-7|TRBV25-1
CASSDPVAGGDEQYF
TGTGCCAGCAGTGATCCAGTAGCGGGAGGCGATGAGCAGTACTTC
>.|.|TRBJ2-3|TRBV7-8
CASSLGLPTDTQYF
TGTGCCAGCAGCTTAGGGCTGCCCACAGATACGCAGTATTTT
>.|TRBD1|TRBJ1-1|TRBV19
CASSLQGGPEAFF
TGTGCCAGTAGCTTACAGGGGGGCCCTGAAGCTTTCTTT
>.|TRBD1|TRBJ1-5|TRBV28
CASSRDREGNQPQHF
TGTGCCAGCAGTCGGGACAGGGAGGGCAATCAGCCCCAGCATTTT
>.|TRBD1|TRBJ1-2|TRBV6-1
CASRQGFYGYTF
TGTGCCAGTAGACAGGGTTTTTATGGCTACACCTTC
>.|TRBD1|TRBJ1-5|TRBV6-1
CASTVGQGGSQPQHF
TGTGCCAGCACTGTAGGACAGGGTGGGAGTCAGCCCCAGCATTTT
>.|TRBD2|TRBJ2-1|TRBV6-5
CASSPSSGIGNEQFF
TGTGCCAGCAGCCCTTCTAGCGGGATAGGTAATGAGCAGTTCTTC
>.|.|TRBJ1-1|TRBV29-1
CSVDPLTNMNTEAFF
TGCAGCGTTGACCCCCTGACAAATATGAACACTGAAGCTTTCTTT
>.|TRBD1|TRBJ2-6|TRBV28
CASSTGTGGVSGANVLTF
TGTGCCAGCAGCACCGGGACAGGGGGCGTTTCTGGGGCCAACGTCCTGACTTTC
>.|TRBD1|TRBJ1-1|TRBV18
CASSVLGTGDTEAFF
TGTGCCAGCTCAGTCCTCGGGACAGGCGACACTGAAGCTTTCTTT
>few|.|TRBJ2-5|TRBV5-1
CASSLAGETQYF
TGCGCCAGCAGCTTGGCCGGGGAGACCCAGTACTTC
>.|.|TRBJ2-5|TRBV7-7
CASSPSQETQYF
TGTGCTAGCAGCCCGTCCCAAGAGACCCAGTACTTC
>.|TRBD1|TRBJ2-7|TRBV5-6
CASSLGGQVSSYEQYF
TGTGCCAGCAGCTTGGGTGGACAGGTCAGCTCCTACGAGCAGTACTTC
>.|.|TRBJ2-3|TRBV5-1
CASSPPTDTQYF
TGCGCCAGCAGCCCTCCGACAGATACGCAGTATTTT
>.|.|TRBJ1-4|TRBV11-2
CASSFPGETNEKLFF
TGTGCCAGCAGCTTCCCGGGGGAAACTAATGAAAAACTGTTTTTT
>.|.|TRBJ2-1|TRBV5-1
CASGDSSYNEQFF
TGCGCCAGCGGGGACTCCTCCTACAATGAGCAGTTCTTC
>.|.|TRBJ2-6|TRBV7-3
CASSFGGSGANVLTF
TGTGCCAGCAGCTTCGGTGGCTCTGGGGCCAACGTCCTGACTTTC
>.|.|TRBJ2-1|TRBV5-5
CASSLANLNEQFF
TGTGCCAGCAGCTTGGCAAACCTAAATGAGCAGTTCTTC
>.|.|TRBJ1-1|TRBV30
CAWRENSWDWWF
TGTGCCTGGAGAGAAAACTCTTGGGACTGGTGGTTT
>.|TRBD1|TRBJ1-5|TRBV9
CASSVGSWRQGSQHF
TGTGCCAGCAGCGTAGGGTCTTGGAGACAGGGGAGCCAGCATTTT
>.|TRBD2|TRBJ2-3|TRBV5-6
CASSGGEGCTDTQYF
TGTGCCAGCAGCGGGGGGGAGGGCTGCACAGATACGCAGTATTTT
>.|.|TRBJ1-4|TRBV28
CASSLGQAEKLFF
TGTGCCAGCAGTTTAGGCCAGGCAGAAAAACTGTTTTTT
>.|TRBD1|TRBJ2-2|TRBV14
CASSQDDRPGQGLFAGELFF
TGTGCCAGCAGCCAAGATGACCGACCGGGACAGGGACTTTTCGCCGGGGAGCTGTTTTTT
>.|TRBD1|TRBJ1-2|TRBV7-9
CASSLLRDRINYGYTF
TGTGCCAGCAGCCTTCTACGGGACAGGATCAACTATGGCTACACCTTC
>.|.|TRBJ2-3|TRBV30
CAWRETRPSTDTQYF
TGTGCCTGGAGGGAGACCCGACCTAGCACAGATACGCAGTATTTT
>few|TRBD2|TRBJ2-1|TRBV5-1
CASSLAGLGGVEQFF
TGCGCCAGCAGCTTAGCGGGATTAGGAGGAGTAGAGCAGTTCTTC
>.|TRBD2|TRBJ2-4|TRBV2
CASSPRLAGVLNIQYF
TGTGCCAGCAGTCCTAGACTAGCGGGAGTTCTAAACATTCAGTACTTC